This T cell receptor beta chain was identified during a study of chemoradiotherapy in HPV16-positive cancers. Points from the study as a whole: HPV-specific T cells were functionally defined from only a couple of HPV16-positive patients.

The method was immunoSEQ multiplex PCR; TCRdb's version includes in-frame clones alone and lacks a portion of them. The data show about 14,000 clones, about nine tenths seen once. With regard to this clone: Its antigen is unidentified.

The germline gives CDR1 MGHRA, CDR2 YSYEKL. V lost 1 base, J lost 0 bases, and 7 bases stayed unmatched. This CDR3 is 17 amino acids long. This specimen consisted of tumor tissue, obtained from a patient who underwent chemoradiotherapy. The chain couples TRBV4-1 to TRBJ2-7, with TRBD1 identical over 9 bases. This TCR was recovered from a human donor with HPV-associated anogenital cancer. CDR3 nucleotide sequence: TGCGCCAGCAGCCAAGCCTCCAACAGGGGGCACTCCTACGAGCAGTACTTC. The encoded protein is CASSQASNRGHSYEQYF.